The sample holds a few counts of the clone carrying this T cell receptor (beta chain). This specimen belongs to a study of beta chain features in type 1 diabetes. Per the germline V gene, CDR1 is SGHTA and CDR2 is FQGTGA. This CDR3 has 13 amino acids. Expressed TCRB transcripts were sequenced because the entire RNA isolate underwent reverse transcription. Generated by immunoSEQ multiplex PCR, the TCRdb table keeps only in-frame clones and is missing some. In the table there are over 700,000 clones, roughly 17% of which are singletons. The sequence was collected from a woman between 18 and 30 years old in good health. The genes are TRBV7-3 and TRBJ2-5; possibly TRBD2 for D (5 bases). TRBJ2-7 explains the end of the DNA better; the J call may be wrong. Sequences were obtained from naive CD4+ T cells from blood. The CDR3 spells CASSRSEGYEQYF. CDR3 nucleotide sequence: TGTGCCAGCAGCCGGAGCGAGGGCTACGAGCAGTACTTC.